This T cell receptor beta chain was found in a study of blood T cell repertoires in COVID-19. Turning to the study itself: Acute and convalescent COVID-19 samples came from the United States, Italy and Spain. Sample material is recorded as cDNA or gDNA derived from T cells, B-cell-depleted T cells, or PBMCs.

Seattle enrolled patients during active infection and tracked them longitudinally. Germline values: CDR1 MNHNY, CDR2 SVGAGI (reference sequence). After removal of 6 bases from V and 4 bases from J, the junction contained 11 bases not matched to a gene. The CDR3 has 16 amino acids. Clones were read by immunoSEQ multiplex PCR, and TCRdb kept only the in-frame ones, dropping some. The sample carries 300,000 to 350,000 clones, 89% recorded once. The sequenced sample consisted of peripheral blood. This chain connects TRBV6-6 to TRBJ2-3; 9 nucleotides align to TRBD2. The receptor was derived from a woman aged 55-75 years with COVID-19, enrolled during active disease. CDR3 bases: TGTGCCAGCAGCGACAAGGCGGGGGGGCAGTCAGATACGCAGTATTTT. This codes for CASSDKAGGQSDTQYF.